The clone carrying this T cell receptor beta chain occurred a few times. Its cognate antigen is unknown. Both 60 Vbeta primers and 13 Jbeta primers went into the PCR. The table came from immunoSEQ multiplex PCR; TCRdb's copy has only in-frame clones and leaves some out. In the table there are over 75,000 clones, 78% of which are singletons. The record originates from a study of cytomegalovirus exposure and HLA in healthy donors. The study's findings and limits: For TCR beta chains, V- and J-gene trimming was later linked to a missense DCLRE1C variant.

The specimen was PBMCs. The source of this sequence is a woman aged 55-70 years in good health and CMV-seronegative.

The CDR3 protein is CASTVSRANEKLFF. For the CDR3, the DNA is TGTGCCAGCACCGTGTCGAGGGCTAATGAAAAACTGTTTTTT. The rearrangement joins TRBV6-6 to TRBJ1-4; no firm D call. Between the trimmed V and J ends, which lost 7 bases and 3 bases, there was a span of 12 bases. The CDR3 is made up of 14 amino acids. CDR1 and CDR2 (germline): MNHNY, SVGAGI (reference sequence).